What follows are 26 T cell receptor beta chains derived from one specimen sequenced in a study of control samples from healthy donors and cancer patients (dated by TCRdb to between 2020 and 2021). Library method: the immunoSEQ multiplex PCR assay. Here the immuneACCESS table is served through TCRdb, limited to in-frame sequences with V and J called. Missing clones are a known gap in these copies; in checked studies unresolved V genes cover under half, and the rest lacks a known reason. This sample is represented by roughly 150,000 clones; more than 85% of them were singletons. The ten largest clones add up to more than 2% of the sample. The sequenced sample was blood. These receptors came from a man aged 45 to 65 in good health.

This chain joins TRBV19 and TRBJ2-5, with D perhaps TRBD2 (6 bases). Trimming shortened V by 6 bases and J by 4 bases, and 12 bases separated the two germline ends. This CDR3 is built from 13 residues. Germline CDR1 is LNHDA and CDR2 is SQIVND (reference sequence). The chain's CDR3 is CASSPTSRETQYF. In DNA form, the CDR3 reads TGTGCCAGTAGCCCCACTAGCAGAGAGACCCAGTACTTC.

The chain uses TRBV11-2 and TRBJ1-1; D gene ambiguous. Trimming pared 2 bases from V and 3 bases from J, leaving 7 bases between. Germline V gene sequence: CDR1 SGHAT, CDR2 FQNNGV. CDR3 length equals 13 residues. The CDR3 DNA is TGTGCCAGCAGCTTAATAATAGACACTGAAGCTTTCTTT. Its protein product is CASSLIIDTEAFF. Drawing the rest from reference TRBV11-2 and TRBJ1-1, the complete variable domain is EAGVAQSPRYKIIEKRQSVAFWCNPISGHATLYWYQQILGQGPKLLIQFQNNGVVDDSQLPKDRFSAERLKGVDSTLKIQPAKLEDSAVYLCASSLIIDTEAFFGQGTRLTVV.

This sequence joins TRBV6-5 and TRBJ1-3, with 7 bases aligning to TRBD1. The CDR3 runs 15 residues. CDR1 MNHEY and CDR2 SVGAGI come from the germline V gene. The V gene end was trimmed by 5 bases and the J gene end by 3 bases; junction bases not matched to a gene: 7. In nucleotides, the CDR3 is TGTGCCAGCAGTCAGACAGGGTCGGTTGGAAACACCATATATTTT. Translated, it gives CASSQTGSVGNTIYF.

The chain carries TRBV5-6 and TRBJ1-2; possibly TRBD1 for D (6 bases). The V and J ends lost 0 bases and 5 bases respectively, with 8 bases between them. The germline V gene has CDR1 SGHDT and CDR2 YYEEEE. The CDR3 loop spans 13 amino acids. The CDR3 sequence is CASSLGRGYGYTF. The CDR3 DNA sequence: TGTGCCAGCAGCTTGGGTAGGGGGTATGGCTACACCTTC.

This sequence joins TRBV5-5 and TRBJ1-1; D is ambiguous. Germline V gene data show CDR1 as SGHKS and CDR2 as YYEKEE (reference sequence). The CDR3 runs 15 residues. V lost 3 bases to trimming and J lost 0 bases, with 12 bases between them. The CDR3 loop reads CASSSEGAMNTEAFF. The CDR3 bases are TGTGCCAGCAGCTCGGAAGGAGCTATGAACACTGAAGCTTTCTTT. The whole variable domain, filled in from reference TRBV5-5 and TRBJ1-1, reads DAGVTQSPTHLIKTRGQQVTLRCSPISGHKSVSWYQQVLGQGPQFIFQYYEKEERGRGNFPDRFSARQFPNYSSELNVNALLLGDSALYLCASSSEGAMNTEAFFGQGTRLTVV.

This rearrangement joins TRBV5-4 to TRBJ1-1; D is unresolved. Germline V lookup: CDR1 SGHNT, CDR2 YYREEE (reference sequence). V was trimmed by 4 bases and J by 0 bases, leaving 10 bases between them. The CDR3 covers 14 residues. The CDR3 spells CASSVRSMNTEAFF. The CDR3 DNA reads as TGTGCCAGCAGCGTTAGGTCGATGAACACTGAAGCTTTCTTT.

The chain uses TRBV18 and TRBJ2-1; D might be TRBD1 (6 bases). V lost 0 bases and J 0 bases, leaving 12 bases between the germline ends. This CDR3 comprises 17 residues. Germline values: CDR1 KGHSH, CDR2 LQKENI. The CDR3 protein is CASSPPAGANSYNEQFF. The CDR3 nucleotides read TGTGCCAGCTCACCACCGGCAGGGGCGAACTCCTACAATGAGCAGTTCTTC.

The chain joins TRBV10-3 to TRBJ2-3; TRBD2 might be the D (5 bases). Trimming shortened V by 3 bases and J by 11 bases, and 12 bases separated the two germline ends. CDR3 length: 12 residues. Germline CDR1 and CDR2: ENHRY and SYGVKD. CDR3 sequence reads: CAISDPGAGQYF. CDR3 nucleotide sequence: TGTGCCATCAGTGACCCAGGTGCGGGGCAGTATTTT.

Here the CDR3 reads CASSLDRGPYGYTF. CDR3 coding DNA: TGTGCCAGCAGTTTGGACAGGGGCCCGTATGGCTACACCTTC. The rearrangement links TRBV28 to TRBJ1-2; 9 bases fit TRBD1. V dropped 3 bases and J dropped 5; count of bases not matched to a gene: 4. Germline V gene lookup returns CDR1 MDHEN and CDR2 SYDVKM. The length of the CDR3 is 14 residues.

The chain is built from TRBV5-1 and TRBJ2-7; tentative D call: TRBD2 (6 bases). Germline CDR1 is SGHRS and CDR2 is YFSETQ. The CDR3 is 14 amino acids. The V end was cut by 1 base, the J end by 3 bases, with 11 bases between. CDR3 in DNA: TGCGCCAGCAGCTTGTATGGTAGCGGCTACGAGCAGTACTTC. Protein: CASSLYGSGYEQYF.

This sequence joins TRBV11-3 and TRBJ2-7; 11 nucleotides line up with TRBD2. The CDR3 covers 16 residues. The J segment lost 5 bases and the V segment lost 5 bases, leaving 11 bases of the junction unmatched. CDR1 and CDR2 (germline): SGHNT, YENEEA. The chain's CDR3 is CASSPGLAGGMNEQYF. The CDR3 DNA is TGTGCCAGCAGCCCAGGGCTAGCGGGAGGTATGAACGAGCAGTACTTC.

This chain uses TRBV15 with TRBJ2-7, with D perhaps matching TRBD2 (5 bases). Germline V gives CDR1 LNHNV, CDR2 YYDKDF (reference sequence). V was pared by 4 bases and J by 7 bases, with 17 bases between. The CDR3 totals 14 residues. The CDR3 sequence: CATSKSGGFGEQYF. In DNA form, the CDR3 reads TGTGCCACCAGCAAATCCGGCGGGTTTGGGGAGCAGTACTTC.

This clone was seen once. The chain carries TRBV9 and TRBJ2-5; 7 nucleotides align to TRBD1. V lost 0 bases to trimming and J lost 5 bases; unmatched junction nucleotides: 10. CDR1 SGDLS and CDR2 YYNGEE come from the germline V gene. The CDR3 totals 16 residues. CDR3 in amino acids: CASSVAGGQVRETQYF. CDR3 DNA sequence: TGTGCCAGCAGCGTAGCTGGCGGACAGGTCCGGGAGACCCAGTACTTC.

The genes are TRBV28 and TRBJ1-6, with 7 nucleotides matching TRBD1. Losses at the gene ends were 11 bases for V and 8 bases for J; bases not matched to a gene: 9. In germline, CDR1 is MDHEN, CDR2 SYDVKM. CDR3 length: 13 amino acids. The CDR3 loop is CAYQTGPDSPLHF. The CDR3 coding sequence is TGTGCCTATCAGACAGGGCCGGATTCACCCCTCCACTTT.

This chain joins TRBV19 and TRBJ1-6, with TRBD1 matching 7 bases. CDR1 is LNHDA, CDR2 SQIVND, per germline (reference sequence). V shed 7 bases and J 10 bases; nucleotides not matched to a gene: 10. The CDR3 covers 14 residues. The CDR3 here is CASTADRARSPLHF. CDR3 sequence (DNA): TGTGCCAGTACCGCCGACAGGGCACGATCACCCCTCCACTTT.

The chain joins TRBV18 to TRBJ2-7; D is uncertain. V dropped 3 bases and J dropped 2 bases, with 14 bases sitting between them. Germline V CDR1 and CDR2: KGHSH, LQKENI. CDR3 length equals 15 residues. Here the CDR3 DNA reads TGTGCCAGCTCACCGAGGCGCCAGGTCGCCTACGAGCAGTACTTC. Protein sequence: CASSPRRQVAYEQYF.

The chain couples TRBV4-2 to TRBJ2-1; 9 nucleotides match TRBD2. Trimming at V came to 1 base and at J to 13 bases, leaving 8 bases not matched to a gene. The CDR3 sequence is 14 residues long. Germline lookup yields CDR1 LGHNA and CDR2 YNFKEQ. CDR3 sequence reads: CASSQGEVSGSQFF. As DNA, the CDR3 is TGTGCCAGCAGCCAAGGAGAGGTTAGCGGGAGTCAGTTCTTC.

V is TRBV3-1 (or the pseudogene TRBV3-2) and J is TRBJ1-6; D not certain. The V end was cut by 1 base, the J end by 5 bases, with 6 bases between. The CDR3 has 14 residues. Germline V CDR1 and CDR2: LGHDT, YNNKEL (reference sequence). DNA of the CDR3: TGTGCCAGCAGCCAAGGCGGCCATAATTCACCCCTCCACTTT. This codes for CASSQGGHNSPLHF.

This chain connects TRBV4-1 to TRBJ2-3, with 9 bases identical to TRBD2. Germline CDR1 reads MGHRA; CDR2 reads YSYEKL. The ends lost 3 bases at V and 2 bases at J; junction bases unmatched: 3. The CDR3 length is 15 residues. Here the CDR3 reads CASSQMGLATDTQYF. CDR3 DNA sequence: TGCGCCAGCAGCCAGATGGGACTAGCCACAGATACGCAGTATTTT.

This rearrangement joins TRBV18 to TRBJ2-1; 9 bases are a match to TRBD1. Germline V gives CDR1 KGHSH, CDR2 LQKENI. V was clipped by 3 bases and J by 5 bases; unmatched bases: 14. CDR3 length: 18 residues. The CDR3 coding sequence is TGTGCCAGCTCACCGCTTACTATTCCGGGACAGGGAAACAATGAGCAGTTCTTC. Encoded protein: CASSPLTIPGQGNNEQFF.

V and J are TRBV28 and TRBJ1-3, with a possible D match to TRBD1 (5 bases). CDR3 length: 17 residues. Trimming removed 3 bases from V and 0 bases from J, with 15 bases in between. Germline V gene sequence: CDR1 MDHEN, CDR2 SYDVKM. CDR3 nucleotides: TGTGCCAGCAGTTTTAGACGGACAAAGAGCTCTGGAAACACCATATATTTT. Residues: CASSFRRTKSSGNTIYF. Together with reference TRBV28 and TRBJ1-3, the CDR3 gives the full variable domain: DVKVTQSSRYLVKRTGEKVFLECVQDMDHENMFWYRQDPGLGLRLIYFSYDVKMKEKGDIPEGYSVSREKKERFSLILESASTNQTSMYLCASSFRRTKSSGNTIYFGEGSWLTVV.

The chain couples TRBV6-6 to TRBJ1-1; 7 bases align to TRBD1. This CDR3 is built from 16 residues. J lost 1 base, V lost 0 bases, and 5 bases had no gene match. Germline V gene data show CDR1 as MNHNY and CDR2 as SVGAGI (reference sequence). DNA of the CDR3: TGTGCCAGCAGTTACTCTGGCAGGGGGAGGAACACTGAAGCTTTCTTT. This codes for CASSYSGRGRNTEAFF.

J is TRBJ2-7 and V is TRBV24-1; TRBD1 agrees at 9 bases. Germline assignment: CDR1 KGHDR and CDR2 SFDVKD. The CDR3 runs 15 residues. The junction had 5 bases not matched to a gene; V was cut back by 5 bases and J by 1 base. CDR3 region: CATSGSDRGSYEQYF. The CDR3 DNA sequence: TGTGCCACCAGTGGCTCGGACAGGGGATCCTACGAGCAGTACTTC.

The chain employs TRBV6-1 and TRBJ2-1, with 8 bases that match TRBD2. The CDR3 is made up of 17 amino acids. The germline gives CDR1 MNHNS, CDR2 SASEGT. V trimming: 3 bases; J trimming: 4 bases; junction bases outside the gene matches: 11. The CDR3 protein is CASSDTGRTSGYNEQFF. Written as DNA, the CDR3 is TGTGCCAGCAGTGATACGGGAAGAACTAGCGGATACAATGAGCAGTTCTTC.

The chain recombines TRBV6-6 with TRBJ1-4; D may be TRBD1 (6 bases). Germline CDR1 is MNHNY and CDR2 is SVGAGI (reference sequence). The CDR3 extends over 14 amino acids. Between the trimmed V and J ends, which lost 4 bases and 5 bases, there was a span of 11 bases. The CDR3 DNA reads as TGTGCCAGCAGTTTGGGACACTTGAATGAAAAACTGTTTTTT. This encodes CASSLGHLNEKLFF.

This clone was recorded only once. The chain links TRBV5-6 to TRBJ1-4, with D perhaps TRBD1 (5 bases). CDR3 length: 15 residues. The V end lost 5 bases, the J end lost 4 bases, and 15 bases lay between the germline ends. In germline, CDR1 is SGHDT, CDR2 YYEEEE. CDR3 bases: TGTGCCAGCAGTCGGAGGGGCAGGATTAATGAAAAACTGTTTTTT. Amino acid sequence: CASSRRGRINEKLFF.